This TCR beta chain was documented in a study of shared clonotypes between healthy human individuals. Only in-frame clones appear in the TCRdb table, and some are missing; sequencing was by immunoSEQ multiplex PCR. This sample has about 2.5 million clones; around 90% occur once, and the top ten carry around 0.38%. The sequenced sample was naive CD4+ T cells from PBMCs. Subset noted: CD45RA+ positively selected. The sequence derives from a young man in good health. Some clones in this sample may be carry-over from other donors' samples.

The CDR3 region is CASSRELSGNTIYF. CDR3 DNA sequence: TGTGCCAGCTCAAGGGAGCTCTCTGGAAACACCATATATTTT. The gene calls are TRBV9 and TRBJ1-3, with unresolved D. The CDR3 sequence is 14 residues long. Germline V gene sequence: CDR1 SGDLS, CDR2 YYNGEE. V was clipped by 7 bases and J by 0 bases, with 11 bases between them.